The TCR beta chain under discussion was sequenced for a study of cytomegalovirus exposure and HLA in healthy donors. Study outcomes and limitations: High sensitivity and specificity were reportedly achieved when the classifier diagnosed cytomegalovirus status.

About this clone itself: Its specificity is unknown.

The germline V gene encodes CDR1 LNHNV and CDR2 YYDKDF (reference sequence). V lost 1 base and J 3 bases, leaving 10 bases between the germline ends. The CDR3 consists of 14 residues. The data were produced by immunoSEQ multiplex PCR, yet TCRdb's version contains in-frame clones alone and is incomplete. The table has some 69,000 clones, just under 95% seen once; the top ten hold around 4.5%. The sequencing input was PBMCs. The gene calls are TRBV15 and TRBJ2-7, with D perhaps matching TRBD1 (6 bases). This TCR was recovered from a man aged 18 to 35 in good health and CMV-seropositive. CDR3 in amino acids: CATSRASQGYEQYF. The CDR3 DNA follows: TGTGCCACCAGCAGAGCTTCACAGGGCTACGAGCAGTACTTC.